The entry below describes one T cell receptor beta chain. The antigen is undetermined. Healthy Caucasians supplied all donations. These data are taken from a study of identical twins. Looked up from germline, CDR1 is SGDLS and CDR2 is YYNGEE. The CDR3 sequence is 16 residues long. Trimming pared 3 bases from V and 2 bases from J, leaving 17 bases between. Each CDR3 protein is one row after TCRdb ran MiXCR on the 5' RACE reads. The sample lists about 340,000 distinct CDR3 sequences; approximately 10% were seen once. Broader study findings: A cross-sectional statistical analysis, not follow-up of the same donors, supported the conclusions. Models, which agreed with sharing between unrelated individuals, nonetheless underestimated the out-of-frame TCR alpha sharing seen in monozygotic twins. Among beta out-of-frame sequences, excess sharing between twins appeared weaker.

This sequence was found in a woman in her forties or fifties in good health. This sequence joins TRBV9 and TRBJ2-5; D perhaps matches TRBD2 (6 bases). Sequenced sample: naive T cells sorted from blood. CDR3 DNA: TGTGCCAGCAGCGGGGATTTGGGGGAGGTTCAAGAGACCCAGTACTTC. Translation gives CASSGDLGEVQETQYF.